Below, 8 T cell receptor beta chains from the same sample are listed, as sequenced in a study of identical twins (dated by TCRdb to about 2016). Library preparation used 5' RACE. Sequencing used an Illumina HiSeq 2000. TCRdb reanalyzed the raw reads on its own, using fastp at Q25 for trimming and MiXCR for clone calling, and kept in-frame beta chains. One record per CDR3 amino acid sequence lists the most common genes and DNA. This sample has roughly 1.6 million distinct CDR3 sequences in its table, and roughly 35% of those were observed once. In total, the top ten clones hold over 0.25% of the sample. Sequenced input: cord blood. Source of these receptors: a newborn girl in good health.

This clonotype came up a few times. The chain combines TRBV6-5 with TRBJ2-3, with 8 bases matching TRBD2. There are 15 residues in the CDR3. The V segment lost 3 bases and the J segment 3 bases; nucleotides outside the gene matches: 5. The germline V gene has CDR1 MNHEY and CDR2 SVGAGI. CDR3 coding DNA: TGTGCCAGCAGTTATGGTTCTAGCGGGACAGATACGCAGTATTTT. Its translation is CASSYGSSGTDTQYF.

The CDR3 spells CASRGDKPPYEQYF. CDR3 in DNA: TGTGCCAGCAGAGGGGACAAACCGCCCTACGAGCAGTACTTC. The gene calls are TRBV6-1 and TRBJ2-7; weak D call: TRBD1 (6 bases). V was pared by 6 bases and J by 2 bases, with 14 bases between. CDR1 and CDR2 (germline): MNHNS, SASEGT. CDR3 length: 14 residues.

The genes are TRBV27 and TRBJ2-3; 8 bases line up with TRBD2. Germline V gene sequence: CDR1 MNHEY, CDR2 SMNVEV (reference sequence). With V trimmed by 5 bases and J by 2 bases, 15 bases remained unmatched. The CDR3 spans 18 residues. The CDR3 DNA is TGTGCCAGCAGTCGATTAGCGGGACTCAACCCACCCACAGATACGCAGTATTTT. Protein product: CASSRLAGLNPPTDTQYF.

The chain uses TRBV10-2 and TRBJ1-1, with TRBD1 matching 8 bases. After removal of 5 bases from V and 0 bases from J, the junction contained 8 bases not matched to a gene. CDR3 length equals 16 residues. Germline V lookup: CDR1 WSHSY, CDR2 SAAADI. The DNA for the CDR3 is TGCGCCAGCAGTCCGGGACAGGAGAGTTTGAACACTGAAGCTTTCTTT. Protein: CASSPGQESLNTEAFF.

This clonotype was counted only a few times. The chain links TRBV12-3 or TRBV12-4 to TRBJ1-2; tentative D call: TRBD1 (5 bases). V was cut by 7 bases and J by 2 bases, with 17 bases left in between. The CDR3 consists of 15 residues. This chain's CDR3 is CASTWGGNSNYGYTF. The DNA of the CDR3 is TGTGCCAGCACCTGGGGGGGGAACTCAAACTATGGCTACACCTTC.

As DNA, the CDR3 is TGCGCCAGCAGCCAAGAGTCTAGCGGGGGGTCCCAAGAGACCCAGTACTTC. Translated, it gives CASSQESSGGSQETQYF. This chain connects TRBV4-1 to TRBJ2-5; 11 nucleotides align to TRBD2. Germline V gene sequence: CDR1 MGHRA, CDR2 YSYEKL. This CDR3 comprises 17 residues. V lost 0 bases, J lost 1 base, and 4 bases stayed unmatched.

This sequence joins TRBV5-1 and TRBJ2-7; 8 nucleotides match TRBD1. V lost 0 bases to trimming and J lost 1 base; unmatched junction nucleotides: 6. The CDR3 has 16 amino acids. CDR1 SGHRS and CDR2 YFSETQ come from the germline V gene. The CDR3 DNA sequence: TGCGCCAGCAGCTTGGCCTCGGGGACAGGTTCCTACGAGCAGTACTTC. Its protein is CASSLASGTGSYEQYF.

This clonotype has a handful of counts. The rearrangement uses TRBV29-1 and TRBJ2-3; maybe TRBD2 (5 bases). The length of the CDR3 is 14 residues. Between the trimmed V and J ends, which lost 7 bases and 1 base, there was a span of 15 bases. The V gene's germline CDR1 is SQVTM and CDR2 ANQGSEA. The CDR3 sequence is CSAGRGLRTDTQYF. The CDR3 region has the DNA TGCAGCGCCGGACGGGGTTTACGCACAGATACGCAGTATTTT.